The next 12 T cell receptor beta chains were all read from a single sample in a study of shared clonotypes between healthy human individuals. Generated by immunoSEQ multiplex PCR, the TCRdb table keeps only in-frame clones and is missing some. The sample carries millions of clones, 85% to 95% recorded once. Material for sequencing was naive CD4+ T cells from PBMCs. Sample subset: CD45RA+ positively selected. The receptors were sampled from a man aged 18 to 29 in good health. Some clones in this sample may be carry-over from other donors' samples.

The chain couples TRBV4-1 to TRBJ1-2; D unclear. Per the germline V gene, CDR1 is MGHRA and CDR2 is YSYEKL. Trimming removed 3 bases from V and 7 bases from J, with 15 bases in between. The CDR3 runs to 14 residues. The CDR3 protein is CASSHPQRERGYTF. The CDR3 DNA is TGCGCCAGCAGCCACCCCCAAAGAGAACGTGGCTACACCTTC.

This clone was seen a few times. The chain is built from TRBV2 and TRBJ2-7, with D possibly matching TRBD1 (5 bases). V was trimmed by 6 bases and J by 8 bases, leaving 14 bases between them. This CDR3 spans 12 amino acids. Germline loops: CDR1 SNHLY, CDR2 FYNNEI. CDR3 in DNA: TGTGCCAGCAGCAGGCTCCAGGGTAAGCAGTACTTC. Protein: CASSRLQGKQYF.

The J gene is TRBJ2-7, the V gene TRBV19; tentatively, D is TRBD1 (6 bases). Deletions cut 1 base from V and 6 bases from J, with 10 bases between. The CDR3 spans 13 residues. CDR1 and CDR2 from the germline V gene are LNHDA and SQIVND (reference sequence). The CDR3 region has the DNA TGTGCCAGTAGTATAGGGACAGCGAGCGAGCAGTACTTC. Residues: CASSIGTASEQYF. Full variable domain (remainder filled in from reference TRBV19 and TRBJ2-7): DGGITQSPKYLFRKEGQNVTLSCEQNLNHDAMYWYRQDPGQGLRLIYYSQIVNDFQKGDIAEGYSVSREKKESFPLTVTSAQKNPTAFYLCASSIGTASEQYFGPGTRLTVT.

Regarding this clone: This CDR3 is also generated by other DNA sequences in the sample. V is TRBV18 and J is TRBJ2-7; TRBD1 is a possible D gene (6 bases). Germline values: CDR1 KGHSH, CDR2 LQKENI. The CDR3 is made up of 13 amino acids. V was pared by 4 bases and J by 2 bases, with 9 bases between. The DNA of the CDR3 is TGTGCCAGCTCACTTGGACAGACCTACGAGCAGTACTTC. Translating it yields CASSLGQTYEQYF.

The rearrangement uses TRBV7-2 and TRBJ1-1; D might be TRBD1 (5 bases). Germline V gene data show CDR1 as SGHTA and CDR2 as FQGNSA. The germline V and J ends were trimmed by 5 bases and 6 bases, with 16 bases remaining between them. This CDR3 spans 14 amino acids. This CDR3 is CASSPQGLSAEAFF. CDR3 in DNA: TGTGCCAGCAGCCCCCAGGGCCTTAGCGCTGAAGCTTTCTTT. The full variable domain, its missing parts supplied by reference TRBV7-2 and TRBJ1-1, is GAGVSQSPSNKVTEKGKDVELRCDPISGHTALYWYRQSLGQGLEFLIYFQGNSAPDKSGLPSDRFSAERTGGSVSTLTIQRTQQEDSAVYLCASSPQGLSAEAFFGQGTRLTVV.

A note on this clone: The sample carries other DNA sequences with the same CDR3. The chain uses TRBV5-1 and TRBJ2-5; the D is unclear. From germline, CDR1 is SGHRS and CDR2 YFSETQ. Trimming left V 4 bases short and J 3 bases short, with 10 bases between. This CDR3 is 13 amino acids long. CDR3 DNA sequence: TGCGCCAGCAGCCTTGGACGGGAAGAGACCCAGTACTTC. Its translation: CASSLGREETQYF.

The gene calls are TRBV28 and TRBJ1-2; no clear D gene. The CDR3 runs 15 residues. V dropped 6 bases and J dropped 2 bases, with 16 bases sitting between them. CDR1 and CDR2 from the germline V gene are MDHEN and SYDVKM. The CDR3 nucleotides read TGTGCCAGCAGCCGTTACGACACCCAAAACTATGGCTACACCTTC. It specifies CASSRYDTQNYGYTF.

Of note for this clone: The same CDR3 is also encoded by other DNA sequences in this sample. The gene calls are TRBV7-9 and TRBJ2-5; the D call may be TRBD1 or TRBD2 (7 bases each). CDR1 is SEHNR, CDR2 FQNEAQ, per germline (reference sequence). V lost 4 bases and J lost 4, with 10 bases in between. The CDR3 spans 13 residues. The CDR3 nucleotides read TGTGCCAGCAGCTCCAGGGGGGGAGAGACCCAGTACTTC. Its protein product is CASSSRGGETQYF.

The chain couples TRBV18 to TRBJ1-3, with D tentatively TRBD1 (5 bases). The CDR3 has 18 residues. The germline gives CDR1 KGHSH, CDR2 LQKENI. Trimming removed 3 bases from V and 4 bases from J, with 22 bases in between. The CDR3 region has the DNA TGTGCCAGCTCACCGGGATTGGGGGGATCCCCCATGGGAAACACCATATATTTT. Protein sequence: CASSPGLGGSPMGNTIYF.

The chain employs TRBV7-6 and TRBJ2-1, with D perhaps matching TRBD2 (5 bases). The germline V and J ends were trimmed by 0 bases and 0 bases, with 9 bases remaining between them. The CDR3 sequence is 16 residues long. The germline V gene encodes CDR1 SGHVS and CDR2 FNYEAQ. The CDR3 nucleotides are TGTGCCAGCAGCTTAGCGCCGGGAAGCTCCTACAATGAGCAGTTCTTC. The encoded protein is CASSLAPGSSYNEQFF.

The V call is TRBV27, the J call TRBJ1-5, with 7 bases aligning to TRBD1. The trim removed 11 bases at V and 0 bases at J, leaving 16 bases unmatched. The germline V gene encodes CDR1 MNHEY and CDR2 SMNVEV (reference sequence). The CDR3 is 17 residues long. CDR3 in DNA: TGTGCCCCCATTGTCGCATACAGGGGATTTAGCAATCAGCCCCAGCATTTT. It encodes CAPIVAYRGFSNQPQHF.

The chain uses TRBV5-1 and TRBJ2-5; a possible D gene is TRBD2 (6 bases). The V end was cut by 0 bases, the J end by 7 bases, with 10 bases between. The CDR3 is 13 amino acids. The germline CDR1 and CDR2 sequences are SGHRS and YFSETQ. As DNA, the CDR3 is TGCGCCAGCAGCTTGGCGGGAGCGGCGACCCAGTACTTC. It is translated as CASSLAGAATQYF. Full variable domain (missing parts from reference TRBV5-1 and TRBJ2-5): KAGVTQTPRYLIKTRGQQVTLSCSPISGHRSVSWYQQTPGQGLQFLFEYFSETQRNKGNFPGRFSGRQFSNSRSEMNVSTLELGDSALYLCASSLAGAATQYFGPGTRLLVL.